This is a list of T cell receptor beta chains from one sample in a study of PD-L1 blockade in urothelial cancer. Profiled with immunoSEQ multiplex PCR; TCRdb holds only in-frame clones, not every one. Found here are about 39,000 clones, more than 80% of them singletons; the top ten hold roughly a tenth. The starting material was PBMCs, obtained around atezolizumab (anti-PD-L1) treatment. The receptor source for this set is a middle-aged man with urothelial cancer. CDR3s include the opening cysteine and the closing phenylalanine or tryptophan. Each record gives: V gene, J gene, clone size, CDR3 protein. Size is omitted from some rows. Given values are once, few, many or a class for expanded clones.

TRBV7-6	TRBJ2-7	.	CASSPAGGFYEQYF
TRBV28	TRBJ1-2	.	CASKRDRGRDTF
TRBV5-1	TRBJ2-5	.	CASSLNEAGETQYF
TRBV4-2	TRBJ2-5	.	CASSQDWTSGKETQYF
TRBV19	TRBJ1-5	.	CASSPTDFQITPQHF
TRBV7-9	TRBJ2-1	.	CASSSRRDSHGAQFF
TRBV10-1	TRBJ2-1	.	CASSGLAGGDEQFF
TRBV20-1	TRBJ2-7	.	CSAGLYEQYF
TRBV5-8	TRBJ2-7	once	CASSLTGAPSYEQYF
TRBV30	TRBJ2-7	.	CAFQAGPGEQYF
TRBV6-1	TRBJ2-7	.	CASSGRTVGYEQYF
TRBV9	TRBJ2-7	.	CASSLGLADYEQYF
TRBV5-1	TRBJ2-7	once	CASSSTYGEQYF
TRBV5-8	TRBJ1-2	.	CASTPDRGAYGYTF
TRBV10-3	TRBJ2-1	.	CAIRLGRDRSNNEQFF
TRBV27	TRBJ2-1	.	CASSPRLAGDSYNEQFF
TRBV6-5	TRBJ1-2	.	CASSSRYGYTF
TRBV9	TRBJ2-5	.	CASSAGSNKETQYF
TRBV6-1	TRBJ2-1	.	CASSESGGNRNEQFF
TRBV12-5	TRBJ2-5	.	CASASRARQETQYF
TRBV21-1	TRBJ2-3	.	CASSKDEGSSTDTQYF
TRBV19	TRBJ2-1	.	CASTIAGTGAYNEQFF
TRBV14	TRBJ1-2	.	CASSQQNYGYTF
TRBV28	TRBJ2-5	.	CASSLYNEETQYF
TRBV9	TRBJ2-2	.	CASSVEGATGELFF
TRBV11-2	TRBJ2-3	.	CASSFGRLAGTDTQYF
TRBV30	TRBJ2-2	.	CAWSLTGVNTGELFF
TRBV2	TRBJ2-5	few	CASVLAGVETQYF